This record concerns one T cell receptor beta chain sequence. What it binds is unknown. V was clipped by 4 bases and J by 1 base, with 8 bases between them. The CDR3 length is 13 residues. Germline loops: CDR1 MGHRA, CDR2 YSYEKL. Profiled with immunoSEQ multiplex PCR; TCRdb holds only in-frame clones, not every one. The sample lists 130,000 to 150,000 clones; roughly nine tenths were seen once. This sample was taken from a study of cytomegalovirus exposure and HLA in healthy donors. Findings of the study overall: Using the classifier, cytomegalovirus status was reportedly diagnosed with high specificity and sensitivity.

The sample taken for sequencing was PBMCs. The clonotype was recovered from a woman under 30 in good health and CMV-seropositive. The V and J genes are TRBV4-1 and TRBJ2-7; possible D gene TRBD1, 5 bases. CDR3 protein: CASSPRQSYEQYF. The CDR3 nucleotides read TGCGCCAGCAGCCCACGACAGTCCTACGAGCAGTACTTC.